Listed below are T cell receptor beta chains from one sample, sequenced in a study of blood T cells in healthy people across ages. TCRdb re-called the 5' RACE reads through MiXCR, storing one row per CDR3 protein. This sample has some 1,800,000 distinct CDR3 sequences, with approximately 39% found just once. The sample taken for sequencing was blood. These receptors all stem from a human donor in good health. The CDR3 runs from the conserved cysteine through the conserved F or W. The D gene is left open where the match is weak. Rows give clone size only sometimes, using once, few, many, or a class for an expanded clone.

CSVARTALTLNTEAFF	TGCAGCGTTGCCAGGACGGCGCTCACTTTGAACACTGAAGCTTTCTTT	.	.	TRBV29-1	TRBJ1-1	16
CASSLALFDRGYGYTF	TGTGCCAGCAGCTTAGCTTTGTTTGACAGGGGATATGGCTACACCTTC	TRBD1	.	TRBV7-9	TRBJ1-2	16
CASTTRGYEQYF	TGTGCCAGCACCACTAGGGGATACGAGCAGTACTTC	.	.	TRBV7-9	TRBJ2-7	12
CALQTSHEQYF	TGTGCTCTCCAGACATCCCACGAGCAGTACTTC	.	.	TRBV2	TRBJ2-7	11
CASSLGRLGEQFF	TGCGCCAGCAGCTTGGGGCGACTAGGCGAGCAGTTCTTC	.	few	TRBV5-1	TRBJ2-1	13
CASGGLAGHPNTEAFF	TGTGCCAGCGGGGGGTTAGCGGGACACCCAAACACTGAAGCTTTCTTT	.	.	TRBV19	TRBJ1-1	16
CAISEEGSYGYTF	TGTGCCATCAGTGAAGAGGGTAGCTATGGCTACACCTTC	.	.	TRBV10-3	TRBJ1-2	13
CASSQDMADYGYTF	TGTGCCAGCAGCCAAGATATGGCAGACTATGGCTACACCTTC	.	many	TRBV3-1	TRBJ1-2	14
CASSSRGLAMDEQFF	TGTGCCAGCAGCTCTCGGGGACTAGCAATGGATGAGCAGTTCTTC	TRBD2	.	TRBV11-2	TRBJ2-1	15
CASSGAGGNYEQYF	TGCGCCAGCAGCGGCGCGGGGGGTAATTACGAGCAGTACTTC	TRBD2	few	TRBV5-1	TRBJ2-7	14
CSARDWQGAVSGYTF	TGCAGTGCTAGAGATTGGCAGGGGGCAGTAAGTGGCTACACCTTC	TRBD1	.	TRBV20-1	TRBJ1-2	15
CNACGVGETQYF	TGCAACGCTTGCGGGGTCGGAGAGACCCAGTACTTC	.	.	TRBV29-1	TRBJ2-5	12
CATSRDDERAYGYTF	TGTGCCACCAGCAGAGATGATGAGAGAGCCTATGGCTACACCTTC	.	.	TRBV15	TRBJ1-2	15
CATSREGFSYEQYF	TGTGCCACCAGCAGAGAAGGTTTCTCCTACGAGCAGTACTTC	.	.	TRBV15	TRBJ2-7	14
CSGGTSGGRGTQYF	TGCAGCGGAGGGACTAGTGGGGGGAGGGGGACCCAGTACTTC	TRBD2	.	TRBV29-1	TRBJ2-5	14
CASSLNRYTEAFF	TGTGCCAGCAGCTTAAACCGCTACACTGAAGCTTTCTTT	.	few	TRBV7-2	TRBJ1-1	13
CASGLVHGQGREQYF	TGTGCTAGTGGTTTGGTGCATGGACAGGGCCGCGAGCAGTACTTC	TRBD1	.	TRBV12-5	TRBJ2-7	15
CASSETARYLYGYTF	TGTGCCAGCAGTGAAACCGCCAGGTACCTCTATGGCTACACCTTC	.	.	TRBV6-1	TRBJ1-2	15
CSVLGGRNYGYIF	TGCAGCGTTTTGGGGGGTCGCAACTATGGCTACATCTTC	.	once	TRBV29-1	TRBJ1-2	13
CASSQVGSGTSQYF	TGCGCCAGCAGCCAAGTGGGATCCGGGACCTCCCAGTACTTC	.	few	TRBV4-1	TRBJ2-5	14
CASSQAPRLGTDTQYF	TGCGCCAGCAGCCAAGCCCCGAGGCTCGGCACAGATACGCAGTATTTT	.	.	TRBV4-1	TRBJ2-3	16
CSVGRNNEKLFF	TGCAGCGTTGGACGGAATAATGAAAAACTGTTTTTT	.	.	TRBV29-1	TRBJ1-4	12
CASSVNRGPGEKLFF	TGTGCCAGCAGTGTGAATAGGGGGCCCGGTGAAAAACTGTTTTTT	TRBD1	once	TRBV2	TRBJ1-4	15
CASSLVLGGLAEAFF	TGTGCCAGCAGCTTAGTATTAGGGGGGCTAGCTGAAGCTTTCTTT	.	.	TRBV7-2	TRBJ1-1	15
CSALQQGSPQAFF	TGCAGTGCTTTACAACAGGGGTCCCCCCAAGCTTTCTTT	TRBD1	.	TRBV20-1	TRBJ1-1	13
CASSQEGFMNTEAFF	TGCGCCAGCAGCCAAGAAGGGTTCATGAACACTGAAGCTTTCTTT	.	.	TRBV4-1	TRBJ1-1	15
CASREGKSGTAIPYNEQFF	TGTGCCAGCAGGGAGGGCAAATCCGGGACAGCGATTCCCTACAATGAGCAGTTCTTC	.	few	TRBV9	TRBJ2-1	19
CASSMRTFYNEQFF	TGTGCCAGCAGTATGCGGACTTTCTACAATGAGCAGTTCTTC	.	.	TRBV12-3/TRBV12-4	TRBJ2-1	14
CASSELGQTVYEQYF	TGTGCCAGCAGTGAACTGGGTCAGACCGTCTACGAGCAGTACTTC	.	few	TRBV2	TRBJ2-7	15
CSAPLSRGDTNYGYTF	TGCAGTGCCCCCCTATCAAGGGGGGACACTAACTATGGCTACACCTTC	.	.	TRBV20-1	TRBJ1-2	16
CASSSNLAKNIQYF	TGTGCCAGCAGTTCTAACCTGGCCAAAAACATTCAGTACTTC	.	.	TRBV12-3/TRBV12-4	TRBJ2-4	14
CASSTAVGQQETQYF	TGTGCCAGCAGCACGGCGGTGGGTCAACAAGAGACCCAGTACTTC	.	.	TRBV7-2	TRBJ2-5	15